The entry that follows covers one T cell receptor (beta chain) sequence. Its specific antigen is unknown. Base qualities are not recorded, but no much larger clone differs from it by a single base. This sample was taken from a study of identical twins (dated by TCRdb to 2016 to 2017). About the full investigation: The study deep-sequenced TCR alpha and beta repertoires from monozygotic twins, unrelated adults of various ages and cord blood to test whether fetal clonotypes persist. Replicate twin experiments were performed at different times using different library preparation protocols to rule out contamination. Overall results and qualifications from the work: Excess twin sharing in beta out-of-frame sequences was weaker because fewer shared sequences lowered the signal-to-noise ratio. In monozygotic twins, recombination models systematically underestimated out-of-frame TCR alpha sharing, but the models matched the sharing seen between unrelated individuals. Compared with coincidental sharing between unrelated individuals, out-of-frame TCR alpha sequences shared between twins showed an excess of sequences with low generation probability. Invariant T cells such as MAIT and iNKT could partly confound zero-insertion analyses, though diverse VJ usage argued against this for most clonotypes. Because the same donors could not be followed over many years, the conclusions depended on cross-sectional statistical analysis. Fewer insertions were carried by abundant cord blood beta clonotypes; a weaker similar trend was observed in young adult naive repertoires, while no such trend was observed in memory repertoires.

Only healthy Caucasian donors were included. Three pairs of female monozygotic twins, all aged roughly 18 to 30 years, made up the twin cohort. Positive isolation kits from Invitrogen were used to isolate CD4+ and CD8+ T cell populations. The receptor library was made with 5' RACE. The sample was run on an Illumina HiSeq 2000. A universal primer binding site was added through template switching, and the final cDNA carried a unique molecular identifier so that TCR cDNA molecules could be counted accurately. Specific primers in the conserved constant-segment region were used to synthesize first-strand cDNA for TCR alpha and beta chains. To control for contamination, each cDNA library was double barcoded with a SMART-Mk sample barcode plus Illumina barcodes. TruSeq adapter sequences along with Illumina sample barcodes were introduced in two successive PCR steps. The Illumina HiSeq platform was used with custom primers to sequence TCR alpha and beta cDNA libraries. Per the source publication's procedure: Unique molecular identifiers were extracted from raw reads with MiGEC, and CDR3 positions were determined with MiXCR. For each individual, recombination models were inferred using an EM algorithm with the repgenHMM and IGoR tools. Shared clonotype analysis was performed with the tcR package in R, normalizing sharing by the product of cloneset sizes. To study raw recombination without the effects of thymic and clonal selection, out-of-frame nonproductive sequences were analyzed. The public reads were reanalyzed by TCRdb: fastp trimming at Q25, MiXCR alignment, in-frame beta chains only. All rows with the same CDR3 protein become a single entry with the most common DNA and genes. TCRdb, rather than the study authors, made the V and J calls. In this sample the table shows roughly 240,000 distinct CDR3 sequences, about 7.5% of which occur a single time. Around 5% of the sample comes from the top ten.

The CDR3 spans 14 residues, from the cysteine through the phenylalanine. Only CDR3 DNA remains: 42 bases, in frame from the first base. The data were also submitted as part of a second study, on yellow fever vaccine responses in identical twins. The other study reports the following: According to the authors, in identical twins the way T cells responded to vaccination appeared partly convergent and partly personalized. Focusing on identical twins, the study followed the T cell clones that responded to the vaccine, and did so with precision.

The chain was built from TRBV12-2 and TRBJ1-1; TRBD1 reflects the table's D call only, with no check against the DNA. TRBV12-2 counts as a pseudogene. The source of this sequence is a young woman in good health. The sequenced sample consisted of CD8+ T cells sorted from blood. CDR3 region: CASRLEDRATEAFF. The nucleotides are TGTGCAAGTCGCTTGGAGGACAGGGCTACTGAAGCTTTCTTT.